Sequencing of this TCR beta chain was carried out in a study of post-analysis software for immune sequencing data (dated by TCRdb to between 2014 and 2017). Background on the whole study: The recorded disease courses included relapsing-remitting, secondary progressive and progressive-relapsing multiple sclerosis, and some patients had no subtype annotation. The multiple sclerosis patient repertoires were compared with more than 9 previously published healthy control repertoires from donors aged about 6 to 26 years. A subset of samples was prepared in parallel using single-end sample barcoding, then pooled and co-amplified after Illumina adapter ligation.

To demonstrate the VDJtools post-analysis software, the study profiled TCR beta repertoires from the peripheral blood of 13 young patients with multiple sclerosis. The patients with multiple sclerosis were children and adolescents between roughly 6 and 15 years of age. The germline V gene encodes CDR1 SGDLS and CDR2 YYNGEE. The cysteine opens and the phenylalanine closes a CDR3 of 15 amino acids. Kept here is only the CDR3 DNA, which spans 45 bases and is read in frame from base 1. V ends up 3 bases short and J 10 bases short, with an unmatched junction base count of 7. Concerning this clonotype: It has no known antigen specificity. Per-base quality was not reported, and no clone a single base away is much larger than it.

Overall results and qualifications from the work: The control group was slightly older than the multiple sclerosis patient group. Direct clustering with F measure showed strong co-clustering of samples prepared in the same batch, prompting a batch-effect correction. Significantly higher frequencies in patients than in controls were found for roughly 5 TRBV segments, including TRBV5-6, TRBV5-1 and TRBV20-1. Significantly lower normalized Chao1 diversity was found in multiple sclerosis patients than in controls, suggesting substantial peripheral T-cell clonal expansion.

Libraries came from PCR. The sequencing machine was an Illumina HiSeq 2500. To reduce PCR and sequencing biases, unique molecular identifiers were built into the TCR beta cDNA libraries. Per 1 to 10 million input T cells, 500,000 or so cDNA molecules were obtained, such that each molecule approximated one T cell. The patient libraries were prepared and sequenced using the same protocol as the earlier healthy control dataset. Samples belonging to the same batch were prepared together, multiplexed and sequenced on a shared HiSeq lane. The original methods were these. Raw barcoded reads were processed with MIGEC, discarding single-read molecular identifier groups before consensus assembly and CDR3 extraction. VDJtools was used for post-analysis of the clonotype tables, with diversity normalized by down-sampling every dataset to the smallest sample size. Repertoire overlap clustering matched CDR3 amino acid but not nucleotide sequences to correct batch-related cross-sample contamination. In-frame beta chains were kept once TCRdb had trimmed the public reads at Q25 with fastp and called clones with MiXCR. Identical CDR3 protein sequences are pooled into one entry, listed with their most common genes and DNA. The V and J calls and clone size are TCRdb's, not the authors'. This sample comprises 750,000 to 950,000 distinct CDR3 sequences, around 42% of them detected only once. Roughly 5% of the sample goes to the ten largest clones.

The sequence links TRBV9 to TRBJ2-1, with 13 middle bases fitting TRBD2. The sample was blood. This receptor was identified in a girl under 18 with multiple sclerosis. The nucleotide sequence is given as TGTGCCAGCAGCGGTCCGGGACTAGCGGGAAGGGAGCAGTTCTTC. Its protein is CASSGPGLAGREQFF.